The rows below give T cell receptor beta chains drawn from one sample of a study of blood T cell repertoires in COVID-19. Profiled with immunoSEQ multiplex PCR; TCRdb holds only in-frame clones, not every one. The sample yields a few hundred thousand clones, 88% seen once. Sequencing used peripheral blood. These receptors were collected from a woman aged 25 to 39 with COVID-19, enrolled during active disease. The CDR3 runs from the conserved cysteine through the conserved F or W. Fields, in order: D gene, V gene, CDR3 length, J gene, clone size, CDR3 DNA, CDR3 protein. A D gene is named only where the DNA matches it firmly. Some rows have no size entry. The others give once, few or many, or a class for an expanded clone.

TRBD1	TRBV6-6	16	TRBJ1-3	-	TGTGCCAGCAGTTTACAGGGGTTCTACTCTGGAAACACCATATATTTT	CASSLQGFYSGNTIYF
TRBD1	TRBV11-2	13	TRBJ1-2	-	TGTGCCAGCAGCCAGGGGGCAGTGGGGCCCTACACCTTC	CASSQGAVGPYTF
TRBD1	TRBV5-1	13	TRBJ2-1	once	TGCGCCAGCAGCGTGGGACAGTACAATGAGCAGTTCTTC	CASSVGQYNEQFF
TRBD2	TRBV7-2	17	TRBJ2-6	-	TGTGCCAGCAGCTTACAAACTAGCGGTTCTGGGGCCAACGTCCTGACTTTC	CASSLQTSGSGANVLTF
TRBD1	TRBV2	15	TRBJ2-2	-	TGTGCCAGCAGTACCCGACAGGGGAACACCGGGGAGCTGTTTTTT	CASSTRQGNTGELFF
-	TRBV27	14	TRBJ1-5	-	TGTGCCAGCAGTTTATCGGGGCAGGGCCAGCCCCAGCATTTT	CASSLSGQGQPQHF
TRBD1	TRBV7-9	14	TRBJ1-4	-	TGTGCCAGCAGCGAAGGGGGCTTGGATGAAAAACTGTTTTTT	CASSEGGLDEKLFF
-	TRBV11-2	14	TRBJ2-7	-	TGTGCCAGCAGCTTAAACGGACTGATCTACGAGCAGTACTTC	CASSLNGLIYEQYF
-	TRBV25-1	17	TRBJ1-1	-	TGTGCCAGCAGTCCTGACTTCCCCGGTGGCGGGGGATCTGAAGCTTTCTTT	CASSPDFPGGGGSEAFF
-	TRBV2	14	TRBJ1-5	-	TGTGCCAGCAGACCCGGCAGGGGTAATCAGCCCCAGCATTTT	CASRPGRGNQPQHF
-	TRBV6-5	15	TRBJ2-2	-	TGTGCCAGCAGATTAGACAGTAGGAGCACCGGGGAGCTGTTTTTT	CASRLDSRSTGELFF
TRBD1	TRBV19	17	TRBJ1-2	-	TGTGCCAGTACCCCTACCCACAGGGGGTCAATTTACTATGGCTACACCTTC	CASTPTHRGSIYYGYTF
-	TRBV5-4	14	TRBJ2-3	-	TGTGCCAGCAGCCTTGACAGCTACACAGATACGCAGTATTTT	CASSLDSYTDTQYF
-	TRBV11-2	13	TRBJ1-1	-	TGTGCCAGCAGCTTAGGGCTGAACACTGAAGCTTTCTTT	CASSLGLNTEAFF
TRBD1	TRBV3-1/TRBV3-2	15	TRBJ2-7	-	TGTGCCAGCAGCTGCTGGGGACAGGAGCCCTACGAGCAGTACTTC	CASSCWGQEPYEQYF
-	TRBV5-4	16	TRBJ2-1	-	TGTGCCAGCAGCTTGAGCCTAGCCACGATCTACAATGAGCAGTTCTTC	CASSLSLATIYNEQFF
-	TRBV7-2	15	TRBJ1-2	once	TGTGCCAGCAGCTTACAGGCAACAGGGTTCCATGGCTACACCTTC	CASSLQATGFHGYTF
-	TRBV4-1	15	TRBJ1-6	-	TGCGCCAGCAGCCAAGTTGGACTGCGGAATTCACCCCTCCACTTT	CASSQVGLRNSPLHF
-	TRBV4-1	14	TRBJ2-1	-	TGCGCCAGCAGCCAAACCGGGACCTACAATGAGCAGTTCTTC	CASSQTGTYNEQFF
TRBD1	TRBV5-1	15	TRBJ1-4	-	TGCGCCAGCAGCTTGACAGGGGCCACTAATGAAAAACTGTTTTTT	CASSLTGATNEKLFF
TRBD1	TRBV7-9	14	TRBJ1-2	-	TGTGCCAGCAGCTCGACAGGGGCCGACTATGGCTACACCTTC	CASSSTGADYGYTF
-	TRBV29-1	13	TRBJ1-1	-	TGCAGCGTTGCAGGGTGGACGAACACTGAAGCTTTCTTT	CSVAGWTNTEAFF
-	TRBV5-6	14	TRBJ1-1	-	TGTGCCAGCAGCTTTTACTTTATGAACACTGAAGCTTTCTTT	CASSFYFMNTEAFF
TRBD1	TRBV6-5	15	TRBJ2-6	-	TGTGCCAGCCGGACAGGGGGCTCTGGGGCCAACGTCCTGACTTTC	CASRTGGSGANVLTF
TRBD1	TRBV7-2	16	TRBJ1-3	-	TGTGCCAGCAGCTTAGCCGGGACAGGGGTAGGAAACACCATATATTTT	CASSLAGTGVGNTIYF
TRBD2	TRBV19	15	TRBJ2-7	-	TGTGCCAGTAGTAGGACTAGCGGGGGGGCCTACGAGCAGTACTTC	CASSRTSGGAYEQYF
-	TRBV7-6	15	TRBJ2-2	-	TGTGCCAGCAGCTTAAGCTGGGGGGACACCGGGGAGCTGTTTTTT	CASSLSWGDTGELFF
TRBD1	TRBV4-2	14	TRBJ1-1	-	TGTGCCAGCAGCCAAGAATCCCTAGGGGGCAGGGCTTTCTTT	CASSQESLGGRAFF
TRBD1	TRBV5-6	15	TRBJ2-5	-	TGTGCCAGCAGCTTTGTGGCAGGGGGAAAAGAGACCCAGTACTTC	CASSFVAGGKETQYF
-	TRBV18	13	TRBJ2-1	-	TGTGCCAGCTCACCCTTCGGGGTGAATGAGCAGTTCTTC	CASSPFGVNEQFF
-	TRBV11-2	16	TRBJ1-1	-	TGTGCCAGCAGTCCCGCGCCGGGTAGTATGAACACTGAAGCTTTCTTT	CASSPAPGSMNTEAFF
-	TRBV4-1	16	TRBJ2-7	few	TGCGCCAGCAGCCAAGTTATTGCCAGGAATTCCTACGAGCAGTACTTC	CASSQVIARNSYEQYF
-	TRBV10-3	13	TRBJ1-6	-	TGTGCCATCAGTGCTAACGGGGGTTCACCCCTCCACTTT	CAISANGGSPLHF
TRBD2	TRBV27	14	TRBJ2-2	-	TGTGCCAGCAGCGGGGACTATGGCCTCGGGGAGCTGTTTTTT	CASSGDYGLGELFF
TRBD2	TRBV7-8	18	TRBJ2-3	-	TGTGCCAGCAGCCTGACTTCCCCGGGCGGGGGGGCTGAAGATACGCAGTATTTT	CASSLTSPGGGAEDTQYF
-	TRBV5-1	14	TRBJ1-4	once	TGCGCCAGCAGCTTGGGGGCCGCTAATGAAAAACTGTTTTTT	CASSLGAANEKLFF
-	TRBV2	14	TRBJ2-1	few	TGTGCCAGCAGTGGGGACACCCAGAGCAATGAGCAGTTCTTC	CASSGDTQSNEQFF
-	TRBV27	13	TRBJ1-5	once	TGTGCCAGCAGTTTAGTGTACAATCAGCCCCAGCATTTT	CASSLVYNQPQHF
TRBD1	TRBV11-2	16	TRBJ2-1	-	TGTGCCAGCAGCTTCCGTGGGGACAGGGTAATCAATGAGCAGTTCTTC	CASSFRGDRVINEQFF
-	TRBV5-1	15	TRBJ1-3	-	TGCGCCAGCAGCTCTCCAGGGTCCTCTGGAAACACCATATATTTT	CASSSPGSSGNTIYF
TRBD1	TRBV29-1	14	TRBJ2-2	-	TGCAGCGTTGCCGGCAGGGGGAATACCGGGGAGCTGTTTTTT	CSVAGRGNTGELFF
-	TRBV27	14	TRBJ1-1	-	TGTGCCAGCAGCGCAGAATGGGCCAACACTGAAGCTTTCTTT	CASSAEWANTEAFF
TRBD2	TRBV28	16	TRBJ2-1	-	TGTGCCAGCACCAGGGGGAGCGGGGGGCTCCACAATGAGCAGTTCTTC	CASTRGSGGLHNEQFF
-	TRBV6-5	12	TRBJ1-6	-	TGTGCCAGCAGTAAACAGCAACCACCCCTCCACTTT	CASSKQQPPLHF
-	TRBV5-4	14	TRBJ2-7	-	TGTGCCAGCAGCCCCACCCCGAGCTCCTACGAGCAGTACTTC	CASSPTPSSYEQYF
-	TRBV5-1	14	TRBJ2-7	-	TGCGCCAGCAGCTTAACAGGATTACCCTACGAGCAGTACTTC	CASSLTGLPYEQYF
-	TRBV5-1	14	TRBJ2-7	-	TGCGCCAGCACCAAGGACTCGAGCTCCTACGAGCAGTACTTC	CASTKDSSSYEQYF
-	TRBV19	11	TRBJ1-2	once	TGTGCCAGCCTAGAGGAGGGCGGCTACACCTTC	CASLEEGGYTF
TRBD2	TRBV6-5	15	TRBJ2-3	-	TGTGCCAGCAGACCTAGCGGGGGGGCCGGCGATACGCAGTATTTT	CASRPSGGAGDTQYF
-	TRBV12-3/TRBV12-4	13	TRBJ2-1	-	TGTGCCAGCAGCCCCGCGGGGAGCAATGAGCAGTTCTTC	CASSPAGSNEQFF
TRBD1	TRBV16	15	TRBJ1-2	-	TGTGCCAGCAGCCAATCCCGGACAGGGGCTGATGGCTACACCTTC	CASSQSRTGADGYTF
TRBD2	TRBV7-2	15	TRBJ2-7	-	TGTGCCAGCAGCTTACAAAGCGGGGGGGCCTACGAGCAGTACTTC	CASSLQSGGAYEQYF
-	TRBV5-1	15	TRBJ2-5	-	TGCGCCAGCAGCCTGACCGGACTAACGCAAGAGACCCAGTACTTC	CASSLTGLTQETQYF
-	TRBV12-3/TRBV12-4	12	TRBJ1-2	-	TGTGCCAGCAGTTCCTCTAACTATGGCTACACCTTC	CASSSSNYGYTF
TRBD1	TRBV18	14	TRBJ1-3	-	TGTGCCAGCTCACCGGGACAGGGTGGAAACACCATATATTTT	CASSPGQGGNTIYF
-	TRBV13	13	TRBJ1-5	-	TGTGCCAGCAGCTATAGACAACAGGGGCCCCAGCATTTT	CASSYRQQGPQHF
TRBD1	TRBV6-5	14	TRBJ1-2	-	TGTGCCAGCATACGACAGGGTGGAAACTATGGCTACACCTTC	CASIRQGGNYGYTF
-	TRBV7-6	15	TRBJ1-6	-	TGTGCCAGCAGCTTTGAGGACACCCCGAGGTCACCCCTCCACTTT	CASSFEDTPRSPLHF